The 20 T cell receptor beta chains below all came from one sample that was sequenced in a study of Graves' ophthalmopathy and Graves' hyperthyroidism (dated by TCRdb to between 2017 and 2018). Instrument used: Illumina HiSeq 2000. For repertoire sequencing, the TCR beta CDR3 regions were amplified from RNA transcripts. HTBI primers and the Qiagen OneStep RT-PCR kit were used in a first-round RT-PCR, which was followed by a second-round multiplex PCR, size selection and purification. TCRdb itself trimmed the public reads at Q25 with fastp, ran MiXCR and retained productive beta chains. CDR3 protein sequences are deduplicated, and each keeps its most common genes and DNA. The sample data list a few hundred thousand distinct CDR3 sequences, and 15% to 20% of these were observed just once. The top ten hold 2.4% of the sample. The sample was peripheral blood. These receptors originate from an adult woman with stable Graves' hyperthyroidism.

This clonotype was seen ten or more times. This chain links TRBV12-5 with TRBJ1-5, with D possibly TRBD1 on 5 matching bases. Trimming cost V 7 bases and J 5 bases, with 9 bases left between them. The germline V gene has CDR1 LGHNT and CDR2 FRNRAP. The CDR3 is made up of 12 amino acids. CDR3 sequence: CASAPGYQPQHF. The DNA for the CDR3 is TGTGCTAGTGCCCCAGGGTATCAGCCCCAGCATTTT.

As DNA, the CDR3 is TGCGCCAGCAGCTTGGGGCGTCGATTCGGTGGCACTGAAGCTTTCTTT. It yields the protein CASSLGRRFGGTEAFF. This chain links TRBV5-1 with TRBJ1-1; no firm D call. The V and J ends lost 0 bases and 4 bases respectively, with 16 bases between them. This CDR3 contains 16 residues. Germline V gene data show CDR1 as SGHRS and CDR2 as YFSETQ.

This rearrangement joins TRBV7-2 to TRBJ1-1; no definite D call. Trimming pared 5 bases from V and 11 bases from J, leaving 18 bases between. Germline lookup yields CDR1 SGHTA and CDR2 FQGNSA. The CDR3 covers 13 residues. This CDR3 is CASSLYPRAGAFF. The CDR3 coding sequence is TGTGCCAGCAGCCTGTACCCGCGGGCGGGGGCTTTCTTT.

There are many counts of this clonotype. The chain joins TRBV28 to TRBJ2-5; D is unclear. This CDR3 comprises 17 residues. V was cut by 6 bases and J by 0 bases, with 20 bases left in between. Germline V gene data show CDR1 as MDHEN and CDR2 as SYDVKM. CDR3 sequence reads: CASRDLTLLGYQETQYF. CDR3 DNA: TGTGCCAGCAGGGACCTGACACTATTGGGGTACCAAGAGACCCAGTACTTC.

This clonotype was seen at least ten times. The rearrangement links TRBV5-1 to TRBJ1-2; D perhaps matches TRBD1 (6 bases). V dropped 4 bases and J dropped 4 bases, with 17 bases sitting between them. CDR1 and CDR2 (germline): SGHRS, YFSETQ. There are 15 residues in the CDR3. DNA for the CDR3: TGCGCCAGCAGCATCGGACAGCCCGGTTCCTATGGCTACACCTTC. As protein: CASSIGQPGSYGYTF.

About this clonotype itself: One base away lies a much larger clone, so this may be a sequencing read error. The chain employs TRBV24-1 and TRBJ2-2; D remains ambiguous. The V gene's germline CDR1 is KGHDR and CDR2 SFDVKD. The CDR3 covers 11 residues. The CDR3 nucleotides are TGTGCCACCAGCGATTCCGGGGAGCTGTTTTTT. It yields the protein CATSDSGELFF.

There are many counts of this clonotype. This chain's CDR3 is CASSLWDQPETQYF. The CDR3 DNA reads as TGTGCCAGCAGTTTGTGGGACCAACCCGAGACCCAGTACTTC. The chain is built from TRBV12-3 or TRBV12-4 and TRBJ2-5; D is possibly TRBD1 or TRBD2 (5 bases each). Trimming left V 3 bases short and J 5 bases short, with 13 bases between. The CDR3 consists of 14 residues.

This clonotype was picked up a small number of times. J is TRBJ2-5 and V is TRBV5-1; 9 positions agree with TRBD1. V trimming: 4 bases; J trimming: 9 bases; junction bases outside the gene matches: 13. The CDR3 covers 15 residues. Looked up from germline, CDR1 is SGHRS and CDR2 is YFSETQ. In DNA form, the CDR3 reads TGCGCCAGCAGCCCAAACTCGGGACAGGGTGGGGCCCAGTACTTC. Translating it yields CASSPNSGQGGAQYF.

This clonotype was found many times. V is TRBV12-3 or TRBV12-4 and J is TRBJ2-5; 7 bases align to TRBD1. The CDR3 loop spans 13 amino acids. V shed 6 bases, J shed 4 bases, and the junction held 5 bases outside the gene matches. CDR3 protein: CASSRGQLETQYF. The DNA for the CDR3 is TGTGCCAGCAGCCGGGGACAGCTAGAGACCCAGTACTTC.

This clonotype has ten or more counts. The chain employs TRBV15 and TRBJ2-7; D is perhaps TRBD2 (5 bases). Trimming stripped 0 bases from V and 3 bases from J, with 18 bases between. The CDR3 consists of 17 residues. Germline V gene lookup returns CDR1 LNHNV and CDR2 YYDKDF (reference sequence). This CDR3 is CATSRDLEGYVGYEQYF. The CDR3 DNA sequence: TGTGCCACCAGCAGAGATCTCGAGGGCTACGTGGGCTACGAGCAGTACTTC.

The chain combines TRBV11-2 with TRBJ1-2; possible D gene TRBD1, 6 bases. The V end lost 4 bases, the J end lost 7 bases, and 16 bases lay between the germline ends. Germline assignment: CDR1 SGHAT and CDR2 FQNNGV. The CDR3 consists of 14 residues. CDR3 nucleotides: TGTGCCAGCAGCTGGGGCCAGGGGCTGGGTGGCTACACCTTC. Amino acids: CASSWGQGLGGYTF.

There are many counts of this clonotype. J is TRBJ2-5 and V is TRBV15, with TRBD1 as a possible D gene (6 bases). V lost 0 bases and J 3 bases, leaving 11 bases between the germline ends. The V gene's germline CDR1 is LNHNV and CDR2 YYDKDF (reference sequence). This CDR3 comprises 15 residues. CDR3 sequence (DNA): TGTGCCACCAGCAGAGATCTAGGGGGTGAAGAGACCCAGTACTTC. Residues: CATSRDLGGEETQYF. Supplemented by reference TRBV15 and TRBJ2-5, the full variable domain reads DAMVIQNPRYQVTQFGKPVTLSCSQTLNHNVMYWYQQKSSQAPKLLFHYYDKDFNNEADTPDNFQSRRPNTSFCFLDIRSPGLGDTAMYLCATSRDLGGEETQYFGPGTRLLVL.

In this sample, this clonotype turned up many times. V usage is TRBV6-1 and J usage is TRBJ2-7, with a possible D match to TRBD2 (5 bases). Germline loops: CDR1 MNHNS, CDR2 SASEGT. Trimming left V 6 bases short and J 4 bases short, with 22 bases between. This CDR3 contains 16 residues. CDR3 protein: CASSRTRGSYSYEQYF. DNA of the CDR3: TGTGCCAGCAGCCGCACCCGTGGGAGCTACTCTTACGAGCAGTACTTC.

The V and J genes are TRBV28 and TRBJ2-5, with 10 bases fitting TRBD1. In germline, CDR1 is MDHEN, CDR2 SYDVKM. This CDR3 is 16 amino acids long. Germline trimming cut 4 bases from V and 1 base from J; bases unmatched to any gene: 6. CDR3 protein: CASSSLDRGSQETQYF. CDR3 nucleotides: TGTGCCAGCAGTTCCCTGGACAGGGGGTCCCAAGAGACCCAGTACTTC.

This clonotype occurred many times. The chain carries TRBV24-1 and TRBJ2-2; maybe TRBD1 (6 bases). The CDR3 runs to 17 residues. Trimming pared 3 bases from V and 3 bases from J, leaving 16 bases between. The germline gives CDR1 KGHDR, CDR2 SFDVKD. The CDR3 nucleotides are TGTGCCACCAGTGATAACATCCAGGGGTACGACACCGGGGAGCTGTTTTTT. This encodes CATSDNIQGYDTGELFF.

This clonotype was seen repeatedly, ten times or more. The V call is TRBV7-6, the J call TRBJ2-5, with 7 positions matching TRBD1. The CDR3 is made up of 17 amino acids. Germline CDR1 SGHVS, CDR2 FNYEAQ. The trim removed 5 bases at V and 3 bases at J, leaving 15 bases unmatched. The CDR3 here is CASSRKTGADFEETQYF. CDR3 DNA sequence: TGTGCCAGCAGCCGCAAAACAGGGGCAGATTTCGAAGAGACCCAGTACTTC. Using reference TRBV7-6 and TRBJ2-5 for the parts outside the CDR3, the full variable domain is GAGVSQSPRYKVTKRGQDVALRCDPISGHVSLYWYRQALGQGPEFLTYFNYEAQQDKSGLPNDRFSAERPEGSISTLTIQRTEQRDSAMYRCASSRKTGADFEETQYFGPGTRLLVL.

V and J are TRBV20-1 and TRBJ2-7; tentatively, D is TRBD2 (5 bases). Germline CDR1 DFQATT, CDR2 SNEGSKA (reference sequence). This CDR3 spans 15 amino acids. Trimming took off 5 bases at V and 1 base at J, with 18 bases between the two ends. Here the CDR3 reads CSARCGGRQSYEQYF. The DNA for the CDR3 is TGCAGTGCTCGGTGTGGAGGCAGGCAATCCTACGAGCAGTACTTC.

This clonotype was counted many times. The rearrangement joins TRBV5-6 to TRBJ1-1; possible D gene TRBD1, 5 bases. The CDR3 contains 14 residues. With 2 bases removed from V and 2 bases from J, the gap between germline ends came to 10 bases. Germline CDR1 SGHDT, CDR2 YYEEEE. The CDR3 bases are TGTGCCAGCAGCTTTCCGAGGGGAAACACTGAAGCTTTCTTT. Its translation: CASSFPRGNTEAFF.

This clonotype was seen at least ten times. This sequence joins TRBV27 and TRBJ1-1; TRBD1 aligns across 7 bases. Germline assignment: CDR1 MNHEY and CDR2 SMNVEV (reference sequence). This CDR3 has 17 residues. V lost 3 bases and J lost 5; bases outside the gene matches: 15. The CDR3 region has the DNA TGTGCCAGCAGTTTCCAAAGGGAGGGGGCGCATGGTACTGAAGCTTTCTTT. This sequence encodes CASSFQREGAHGTEAFF.

The gene calls are TRBV11-2 and TRBJ2-2; tentative D call: TRBD1 (5 bases). The germline V gene has CDR1 SGHAT and CDR2 FQNNGV. The CDR3 has 16 residues. Trimming stripped 5 bases from V and 1 base from J, with 14 bases between. CDR3 in DNA: TGTGCCAGCAGCAGGGGAAGGACGGAGAACACCGGGGAGCTGTTTTTT. It yields the protein CASSRGRTENTGELFF.